These 24 T cell receptor beta chains were sequenced from one sample in a study of radiotherapy plus CTLA-4 blockade in lung cancer. TCRdb keeps only in-frame clones here, not all; method: immunoSEQ multiplex PCR. The data show about 70,000 clones, 65% to 80% seen once. Sample: peripheral blood, taken from a patient treated with radiotherapy plus ipilimumab. The receptors derive from a human donor with non-small cell lung cancer who had a complete response to radiotherapy plus ipilimumab.

The rearrangement uses TRBV30 and TRBJ1-3; no reliable D call. With 8 bases removed from V and 0 bases from J, the gap between germline ends came to 14 bases. The germline CDR1 and CDR2 sequences are GTSNPN and SVGIG (reference sequence). The CDR3 runs to 14 residues. CDR3 DNA sequence: TGTGCCCGAGAACCCAAGGACTCTGGAAACACCATATATTTT. Amino acids: CAREPKDSGNTIYF.

The chain carries TRBV5-1 and TRBJ2-3; no reliable D call. Germline values: CDR1 SGHRS, CDR2 YFSETQ. This CDR3 comprises 11 residues. V dropped 3 bases and J dropped 5 bases, with 4 bases sitting between them. The CDR3: CASSWKDTQYF. The CDR3, as DNA: TGCGCCAGCAGCTGGAAAGATACGCAGTATTTT.

V gene TRBV5-1 combines with J gene TRBJ2-7, with a weak D call TRBD1 (7 bases). The CDR3 length is 17 residues. CDR1 and CDR2 (germline): SGHRS, YFSETQ. The ends were cut back, 0 bases at V and 2 bases at J, with 18 bases in the middle. The CDR3 loop is CASSLGDSNPGAYEQYV. CDR3 DNA: TGCGCCAGCAGCTTGGGGGACAGTAACCCGGGGGCCTACGAGCAGTACGTC.

V is TRBV18 and J is TRBJ2-1; D is ambiguous. Per germline, CDR1 KGHSH and CDR2 LQKENI. Between the trimmed V and J ends, which lost 0 bases and 14 bases, there was a span of 11 bases. The CDR3 extends over 12 amino acids. DNA of the CDR3: TGTGCCAGCTCACCACCTGAGGCTTCTGAGTTCTTC. This encodes CASSPPEASEFF.

The J gene is TRBJ2-7, the V gene TRBV11-3; 9 bases align to TRBD1. The ends lost 5 bases at V and 4 bases at J; junction bases unmatched: 6. Germline assignment: CDR1 SGHNT and CDR2 YENEEA. There are 14 residues in the CDR3. CDR3 in DNA: TGTGCCAGCAGCCCCCGGGACAGGGAGTACGAGCAGTACGTC. Translated, it gives CASSPRDREYEQYV.

The genes are TRBV5-6 and TRBJ2-3; D unresolved. V was trimmed by 6 bases and J by 0 bases, leaving 11 bases between them. Germline assignment: CDR1 SGHDT and CDR2 YYEEEE. The CDR3 extends over 14 amino acids. The CDR3: CASKGRPSTDTQYF. CDR3 DNA: TGTGCCAGCAAAGGACGGCCAAGCACAGATACGCAGTATTTT.

The DNA for the CDR3 is TGTGCCAGCAGCTTAGCCGGGTCTAATGAAAAACTGTTTTTT. It codes for CASSLAGSNEKLFF. V gene TRBV7-9 combines with J gene TRBJ1-4; D ambiguous. CDR1 and CDR2 from the germline V gene are SEHNR and FQNEAQ (reference sequence). This CDR3 is 14 amino acids long. V lost 0 bases to trimming and J lost 3 bases, with 5 bases between them.

The chain couples TRBV5-1 to TRBJ2-1; no reliable D call. Per the germline V gene, CDR1 is SGHRS and CDR2 is YFSETQ. The CDR3 contains 15 residues. Deletions cut 5 bases from V and 4 bases from J, with 16 bases between. The CDR3 nucleotides read TGCGCCAGCAGTTCGGCGGACGGTAGGTACAATGAGCAGTTCTTC. Amino acid sequence: CASSSADGRYNEQFF.

J is TRBJ2-7 and V is TRBV5-1; D remains unclear. Germline V gene sequence: CDR1 SGHRS, CDR2 YFSETQ. The length of the CDR3 is 14 residues. The germline V and J ends were trimmed by 0 bases and 4 bases, with 11 bases remaining between them. The CDR3 is CASSLAMGLYEQYF. The CDR3 DNA sequence: TGCGCCAGCAGCTTGGCCATGGGCCTATACGAGCAGTACTTC.

V and J are TRBV30 and TRBJ2-1, with 8 positions matching TRBD2. Germline loops: CDR1 GTSNPN, CDR2 SVGIG (reference sequence). The V and J ends lost 0 bases and 0 bases, in that order; junction bases with no gene match: 1. This CDR3 is 15 amino acids long. DNA of the CDR3: TGTGCCTGGAGTGTAACTAGCGGCTCCTACAATGAGCAGTTCTTC. This translates into CAWSVTSGSYNEQFF.

The chain combines TRBV6-5 with TRBJ1-6; D ambiguous. Germline V gene sequence: CDR1 MNHEY, CDR2 SVGAGI. The CDR3 extends over 15 amino acids. Trimming took off 5 bases at V and 3 bases at J, with 11 bases between the two ends. CDR3 protein: CASSPSGVYNSPLHF. CDR3 nucleotides: TGTGCCAGCAGTCCCAGCGGGGTCTATAATTCACCCCTCCACTTT.

The V call is TRBV7-8, the J call TRBJ1-6; D remains ambiguous. Germline CDR1 and CDR2: SGHVS and FQNEAQ. The V gene lost 5 bases and the J gene lost 9 bases, with 23 bases spanning the gap. The CDR3 consists of 17 residues. CDR3 amino acids: CASSPRTIGERGSPLHF. The CDR3 DNA reads TGTGCCAGCAGCCCGAGGACTATCGGAGAGCGGGGTTCACCCCTCCACTTT.

The chain joins TRBV29-1 to TRBJ2-1; tentatively, D is TRBD1 (5 bases). V was clipped by 1 base and J by 9 bases, with 10 bases between them. Germline CDR1 is SQVTM and CDR2 is ANQGSEA. There are 12 residues in the CDR3. Written as DNA, the CDR3 is TGCAGCGTTGAAGGGGGCCAGCCTGAGCAGTTCTTC. Translated: CSVEGGQPEQFF.

V is TRBV7-8 and J is TRBJ2-2; 11 positions match TRBD2. The CDR3 is 16 residues long. CDR1 is SGHVS, CDR2 FQNEAQ, per germline. Losses at the gene ends were 4 bases for V and 4 bases for J; bases not matched to a gene: 5. Written as DNA, the CDR3 is TGTGCCAGCAGCTCCCTTAGCGGGAGGGCCACCGGGGAGCTGTTTTTT. Protein product: CASSSLSGRATGELFF.

The chain links TRBV7-6 to TRBJ1-3; D gene unclear. The V gene lost 1 base and the J gene lost 2 bases, with 6 bases spanning the gap. CDR3 length: 14 amino acids. Looked up from germline, CDR1 is SGHVS and CDR2 is FNYEAQ. The CDR3 loop reads CASSLGIAGNTIYF. For the CDR3, the DNA is TGTGCCAGCAGCTTAGGGATCGCTGGAAACACCATATATTTT.

The chain is built from TRBV2 and TRBJ2-2; D gene ambiguous. Trimming removed 6 bases from V and 10 bases from J, with 24 bases in between. The CDR3 extends over 16 amino acids. The germline CDR1 and CDR2 sequences are SNHLY and FYNNEI. CDR3 residues: CASRPAAGRRAAELFF. DNA for the CDR3: TGTGCCAGCAGACCTGCGGCAGGTCGGCGAGCCGCGGAGCTGTTTTTT.

This clone was seen a handful of times. The chain carries TRBV10-3 and TRBJ2-2; 9 bases fit TRBD2. The junction had 3 bases not matched to a gene; V was cut back by 4 bases and J by 3 bases. Germline V gene lookup returns CDR1 ENHRY and CDR2 SYGVKD. The CDR3 is made up of 15 amino acids. The CDR3 loop reads CAISGGRAYTGELFF. In DNA, the CDR3 is TGTGCCATCAGTGGCGGGAGGGCTTACACCGGGGAGCTGTTTTTT.

The V call is TRBV29-1, the J call TRBJ1-2, with D possibly TRBD1 on 6 matching bases. The CDR3 consists of 14 residues. The germline gives CDR1 SQVTM, CDR2 ANQGSEA. V lost 5 bases to trimming and J lost 8 bases, with 21 bases between them. The DNA for the CDR3 is TGCAGCGTTAACGCAGGGGCTCCTAATAGCGGCTACACCTTC. Translated, it gives CSVNAGAPNSGYTF.

The chain combines TRBV19 with TRBJ1-5; TRBD1 matches at 10 bases. Germline loops: CDR1 LNHDA, CDR2 SQIVND (reference sequence). V gave up 6 bases and J gave up 3 bases; unmatched junction bases: 8. The CDR3 extends over 16 amino acids. The CDR3 here is CASSEIRQGANQPQHF. The CDR3 region has the DNA TGTGCCAGTAGCGAAATCCGACAGGGGGCCAATCAGCCCCAGCATTTT.

The chain joins TRBV6-6 to TRBJ1-1; D is perhaps TRBD1 (5 bases). Germline V gene sequence: CDR1 MNHNY, CDR2 SVGAGI (reference sequence). The CDR3 covers 13 residues. V lost 11 bases to trimming and J lost 4 bases, with 17 bases between them. The CDR3 protein is CASSGQASTEAFF. CDR3 coding DNA: TGTGCCTCCTCAGGGCAGGCTAGCACTGAAGCTTTCTTT.

J is TRBJ1-2 and V is TRBV4-3; D may be TRBD1 (6 bases). The length of the CDR3 is 16 residues. Trimming took off 2 bases at V and 5 bases at J, with 18 bases between the two ends. Germline-derived CDR1 and CDR2 are LGHNA and YSLEER. The CDR3 sequence: CASSQRWGANPYGYTF. The CDR3 nucleotides are TGCGCCAGCAGCCAAAGATGGGGGGCTAATCCTTATGGCTACACCTTC.

This chain joins TRBV6-1 and TRBJ2-7; the D call may be TRBD1 or TRBD2 (5 bases each). This CDR3 spans 15 amino acids. V lost 4 bases to trimming and J lost 0 bases, with 13 bases between them. Germline V gene sequence: CDR1 MNHNS, CDR2 SASEGT. The CDR3 is CASSGWGRRSYEQYV. CDR3 nucleotide sequence: TGTGCCAGCAGTGGCTGGGGACGCCGCTCCTACGAGCAGTACGTC.

The V and J genes are TRBV20-1 and TRBJ2-7, with D hard to call. In germline, CDR1 is DFQATT, CDR2 SNEGSKA (reference sequence). The V and J ends lost 1 base and 1 base respectively, with 2 bases between them. The CDR3 is made up of 11 amino acids. In DNA form, the CDR3 reads TGCAGTGCTAGAGTTTCCTACGAGCAGTACTTC. The encoded protein is CSARVSYEQYF.

The chain is built from TRBV30 and TRBJ2-7, with a weak D call TRBD1 (6 bases). The CDR3 contains 12 residues. From germline, CDR1 is GTSNPN and CDR2 SVGIG (reference sequence). V lost 3 bases and J 0 bases, leaving 6 bases between the germline ends. In DNA, the CDR3 is TGTGCCTGGAGGGACAGCTCCTACGAGCAGTACTTC. Encoded protein: CAWRDSSYEQYF.